This T cell receptor beta chain was sequenced during a study of cytomegalovirus exposure and HLA in healthy donors. Looking at the study overall: Roughly 179 million T cells yielded roughly 100 million unique TCR beta sequences, as an earlier analysis found.

Regarding this clone: Antigen: not known. Germline is not matched at one junction end, which may reflect a read error.

Whole-study findings and limits: Altogether, 164 TCR beta chains were recorded as cytomegalovirus-associated.

CDR1 SEHNR and CDR2 FQNEAQ come from the germline V gene (reference sequence). The CDR3 contains 12 residues. The PCR used 60 Vbeta and 13 Jbeta primers. TCRdb's table, derived via immunoSEQ multiplex PCR, lists solely in-frame clones and lacks some. The sample contains about 70,000 clones, more than 80% of which appear only once. The TCR comes from a woman under 40 in good health and CMV-seronegative. The chain is built from TRBV7-9 and TRBJ1-1, with a weak D call TRBD1 (5 bases). Sequencing was done on a sample of PBMCs. The CDR3, as DNA: TGTTCCAGCAACCGCGGGGGAACTGAAGCTTTCTTT. It encodes CSSNRGGTEAFF.